This T cell receptor beta chain derives from a study of cytomegalovirus exposure and HLA in healthy donors. Whole-study findings and limits: Some public TCRs appeared in many individuals, while most sequences were rare.

CDR3 length: 16 residues. Trimming left V 0 bases short and J 2 bases short, with 14 bases between. Germline V gene lookup returns CDR1 LNHNV and CDR2 YYDKDF (reference sequence). On this clone: Its antigen remains unknown.

Healthy bone marrow donors supplied every sample. Primers: 60 Vbeta forward and 13 Jbeta reverse. The assay was immunoSEQ multiplex PCR, and TCRdb's table has in-frame clones only and misses some. The repertoire has about 82,000 clones, around a tenth of them found once; the top ten carry 24%. Input material: PBMCs. The clonotype was recovered from a man between 60 and 75 years old in good health and CMV-seropositive. The chain is built from TRBV15 and TRBJ2-7, with a tentative D call TRBD1 (5 bases). CDR3 nucleotide sequence: TGTGCCACCAGCAGAGATCTAGGGGCAGCTACCTACGAGCAGTACTTC. It codes for CATSRDLGAATYEQYF.